This T cell receptor (beta chain) was identified in a study of blood T cell repertoires in COVID-19. Study background: The samples span acute and convalescent COVID-19 from the United States, Italy and Spain.

Trimming removed 0 bases from V and 8 bases from J; junction bases left unmatched: 7. CDR3 length: 14 residues. Germline loops: CDR1 SGHRS, CDR2 YFSETQ. Assay used: immunoSEQ multiplex PCR; TCRdb lists only in-frame clones, some missing. The sample has 300,000 to 350,000 clones; 87% are singletons. The genes are TRBV5-1 and TRBJ1-2; TRBD1 aligns across 7 bases. This receptor was obtained from a man aged 25 to 40 with COVID-19, enrolled during active disease. Input material: peripheral blood. The CDR3 sequence is CASSLGQGEIGYTF. As DNA, the CDR3 is TGCGCCAGCAGCTTGGGGCAGGGGGAGATCGGCTACACCTTC.